The entry that follows covers one T cell receptor beta chain sequence. This clone's antigen is unknown. There are no base qualities to consult, and no much larger clone falls within one base. The sample is drawn from a study of T cell responses to AZD1222 COVID-19 vaccine (dated by TCRdb to the early 2020s). About the study as a whole: TCR sequencing covered roughly 230 trial participants: 200 to 210 given two doses of AZD1222 and approximately 26 given two doses of MenACWY control vaccine. Trial participants were enrolled by age into subgroups of 18-55, 56-69 and 70-plus years, and about 150, 27 and 61 TCR-sequenced participants, respectively, were included in these subgroups. What the study reported, not specific to this receptor: Because no day 14 peak-response samples were available, the repertoires could be characterized only after the peak T cell response. Conclusions about previously exposed vaccinees are limited because only six or seven AZD1222 recipients were SARS-CoV-2 seropositive at baseline. Epitopes outside the regions mutated in the B.1.351 and B.1.1.7 variants were reportedly recognized by nearly half of the unique spike-specific TCRs. CD4 TCRs associated with the vaccine covered the entire spike protein, and the dominant responses were in regions 160-218 and 743-854. Most participants were white British and females outnumbered males, and the authors suggested that clonal diversity may have been underestimated. A significant rise in spike-specific TCR breadth and depth was observed after two AZD1222 doses relative to day 0 and relative to MenACWY recipients. In the small 56-69-year group, the increase in depth fell short of significance, most likely because of low power.

The time point tag for this specimen amounts to: about 28 days (+/-7) after the second vaccine dose. This sample's treatment or condition label indicates: meningococcal conjugate vaccine given as trial control. Vaccinee samples came from UK trials COV001 and COV002, including a single-blind randomized controlled phase 2/3 trial of AZD1222 (ChAdOx1 nCoV-19) in healthy adults. For TCRbeta chain sequencing, PBMC samples from trial participants were taken at day 0 and at day 28 after the second dose. The CDR3 regions of human TCRbeta chains were analyzed by immunosequencing. In the original analysis: TCRs in the repertoires were matched against a reference library of SARS-CoV-2-specific TCRs that had been generated with the MIRA antigen-specificity platform. Breadth was defined as the fraction of unique TCRs that were SARS-CoV-2-associated. Depth was defined as the fraction of total T cells that were SARS-CoV-2-associated. Using the MIRA data, every spike-specific TCR was mapped to the spike region that the TCR reacted to and assigned to either a CD4 or a CD8 class. Log10-transformed breadth and depth values were compared by one-way ANOVA with Sidak's multiple comparisons tests. Sourced from immuneACCESS, this table was stored by TCRdb with only in-frame sequences that have V and J called. A share of the clones is absent; for the studies checked, an unresolved V gene accounts for under half, and the remainder has no known explanation. That table gives V, J and clone size, and the DNA gave D and trimming. The sample table holds 140,000 or so clones, of which roughly 90% were seen once. The biggest ten clones account for 4.5% to 5.5% of the sample.

The TCR was taken from an adult who received the MenACWY meningococcal vaccine as a control. The sequenced sample was peripheral blood, obtained 28 days after the second dose of the MenACWY control vaccine.

In nucleotide form, the sequence is TGTGCCAGCAGCCAAGGCAGGGTTTCCTACGAGCAGTACTTC. The translation is CASSQGRVSYEQYF. The rearranged segments are TRBV3-1 (or the pseudogene TRBV3-2) and TRBJ2-7; TRBD1 could be the D gene, as 5 bases match. From the cysteine through the phenylalanine, the CDR3 covers 14 amino acids. Only CDR3 DNA remains: 42 bases, in frame from the first base. Between the V and J ends, shortened by 1 base and 1 base respectively, the junction contains 8 bases. The germline V gene (reference sequence) supplies CDR1 LGHDT and CDR2 YNNKEL.